Listed here are 22 T cell receptor beta chains from one sample, sequenced in a study of blood T cell repertoires in COVID-19. Clones were read by immunoSEQ multiplex PCR, and TCRdb kept only the in-frame ones, dropping some. Here the sample spans roughly 200,000 clones, roughly 82% being singletons. Material: PBMCs or T cells enriched from blood (not recorded which). The origin of the receptors is an older woman with acute COVID-19.

The genes are TRBV5-4 and TRBJ1-1; D is unresolved. This CDR3 has 15 residues. V lost 0 bases to trimming and J lost 0 bases, with 9 bases between them. Germline CDR1 and CDR2: SGHNT and YYREEE (reference sequence). CDR3 bases: TGTGCCAGCAGCTTGGAGTCTACAGTGAACACTGAAGCTTTCTTT. This translates into CASSLESTVNTEAFF.

The genes are TRBV28 and TRBJ1-1; TRBD1 matches 7 bases. V lost 8 bases and J lost 2; bases outside the gene matches: 8. The CDR3 is 14 amino acids. Germline CDR1 and CDR2: MDHEN and SYDVKM. CDR3 in amino acids: CASLRQGDNTEAFF. CDR3 bases: TGTGCCAGCCTGCGACAGGGAGATAACACTGAAGCTTTCTTT. Filled out from reference TRBV28 and TRBJ1-1, the complete variable domain reads DVKVTQSSRYLVKRTGEKVFLECVQDMDHENMFWYRQDPGLGLRLIYFSYDVKMKEKGDIPEGYSVSREKKERFSLILESASTNQTSMYLCASLRQGDNTEAFFGQGTRLTVV.

The chain joins TRBV6-4 to TRBJ2-5; 7 positions agree with TRBD1. The germline V gene encodes CDR1 MRHNA and CDR2 SNTAGT. The CDR3 contains 16 residues. V gave up 5 bases and J gave up 1 base; unmatched junction bases: 10. The CDR3 protein is CASSIHRGGAQETQYF. In DNA form, the CDR3 reads TGTGCCAGCAGTATACACAGGGGTGGTGCCCAAGAGACCCAGTACTTC.

The genes are TRBV9 and TRBJ1-5; 7 bases agree with TRBD1. The V gene's germline CDR1 is SGDLS and CDR2 YYNGEE. The CDR3 runs 15 residues. The V gene end was trimmed by 4 bases and the J gene end by 9 bases; junction bases not matched to a gene: 13. The CDR3 DNA sequence: TGTGCCAGCAGCCCTCCAGGAGGGGGCAACGGGCCCCAGCATTTT. Its protein is CASSPPGGGNGPQHF.

The chain carries TRBV7-2 and TRBJ2-2, with 8 bases identical to TRBD2. This CDR3 spans 14 amino acids. Trimming cost V 5 bases and J 8 bases; bases outside gene matches: 7. Germline V gene data show CDR1 as SGHTA and CDR2 as FQGNSA. The CDR3 DNA reads as TGTGCCAGCAGCCTAAAGCGGGGGCCGGGGGAGCTGTTTTTT. Translation gives CASSLKRGPGELFF.

The chain uses TRBV7-9 and TRBJ2-3, with a tentative D call TRBD1 (5 bases). The CDR3 has 12 amino acids. CDR1 and CDR2 (germline): SEHNR, FQNEAQ (reference sequence). Trimming took off 6 bases at V and 4 bases at J, with 8 bases between the two ends. Here the CDR3 reads CASRGDPDTQYF. CDR3 coding DNA: TGTGCCAGCAGAGGGGATCCAGATACGCAGTATTTT.

This chain links TRBV7-2 with TRBJ2-7; D not resolved. Germline V lookup: CDR1 SGHTA, CDR2 FQGNSA. V was pared by 3 bases and J by 1 base, with 7 bases between. The CDR3 runs 13 residues. CDR3 sequence: CASSFAESYEQYV. The DNA for the CDR3 is TGTGCCAGCAGCTTTGCGGAATCCTACGAGCAGTACGTC.

This clone was observed a single time. This chain connects TRBV19 to TRBJ1-5; D is perhaps TRBD1 (5 bases). CDR1 LNHDA and CDR2 SQIVND come from the germline V gene (reference sequence). Trimming removed 5 bases at V and 0 bases at J, with 14 bases between. CDR3 length equals 16 residues. The CDR3 sequence: CASSWGTGASNQPQHF. In nucleotides, the CDR3 is TGTGCCAGTAGTTGGGGCACGGGAGCTAGCAATCAGCCCCAGCATTTT.

The V gene is TRBV29-1, the J gene TRBJ1-4; 8 nucleotides match TRBD1. This CDR3 is 13 amino acids long. V lost 5 bases to trimming and J lost 7 bases; unmatched junction nucleotides: 6. Per the germline V gene, CDR1 is SQVTM and CDR2 is ANQGSEA. CDR3 nucleotide sequence: TGCAGCGTTTATGTACAGGGGGTTGAAAAACTGTTTTTT. Its protein product is CSVYVQGVEKLFF.

This clone showed up just once. The chain carries TRBV19 and TRBJ2-2, with 9 positions matching TRBD1. CDR1 LNHDA and CDR2 SQIVND come from the germline V gene (reference sequence). CDR3 length: 17 residues. The ends lost 1 base at V and 2 bases at J; junction bases unmatched: 5. CDR3 in DNA: TGTGCCAGTAGTATAGGCCGGACAGGGGCCAACACCGGGGAGCTGTTTTTT. Translated, it gives CASSIGRTGANTGELFF.

The genes are TRBV13 and TRBJ2-2, with a tentative D call TRBD1 (6 bases). V lost 5 bases to trimming and J lost 1 base, with 14 bases between them. This CDR3 spans 16 amino acids. In germline, CDR1 is PRHDT, CDR2 FYEKMQ (reference sequence). The chain's CDR3 is CASSKGTLENTGELFF. For the CDR3, the DNA is TGTGCCAGCAGCAAAGGGACACTCGAGAACACCGGGGAGCTGTTTTTT.

V gene TRBV5-1 combines with J gene TRBJ1-3; D remains ambiguous. The V gene's germline CDR1 is SGHRS and CDR2 YFSETQ. The CDR3 consists of 14 residues. V was pared by 4 bases and J by 2 bases, with 10 bases between. The CDR3 reads CASSLGTAGNTIYF. CDR3 coding DNA: TGCGCCAGCAGCCTCGGTACAGCTGGAAACACCATATATTTT.

The chain combines TRBV4-3 with TRBJ2-6; D perhaps matches TRBD1 (5 bases). This CDR3 region has 18 residues. Germline CDR1 reads LGHNA; CDR2 reads YSLEER. V dropped 1 base and J dropped 0 bases, with 13 bases sitting between them. This CDR3 reads CASSQVPVRGSGANVLTF. CDR3 in DNA: TGCGCCAGCAGCCAAGTGCCGGTTAGGGGCTCTGGGGCCAACGTCCTGACTTTC.

This clone was seen a handful of times. The rearrangement links TRBV19 to TRBJ1-2; TRBD1 matches 7 bases. CDR1 LNHDA and CDR2 SQIVND come from the germline V gene (reference sequence). Trimming removed 7 bases from V and 2 bases from J; junction bases left unmatched: 10. CDR3 size: 15 residues. In DNA form, the CDR3 reads TGTGCCAGTACCAATATAAGGGGACAGAACTATGGCTACACCTTC. It yields the protein CASTNIRGQNYGYTF. Variable domain in full (rest from reference TRBV19 and TRBJ1-2): DGGITQSPKYLFRKEGQNVTLSCEQNLNHDAMYWYRQDPGQGLRLIYYSQIVNDFQKGDIAEGYSVSREKKESFPLTVTSAQKNPTAFYLCASTNIRGQNYGYTFGSGTRLTVV.

This clone was recorded a few times. The chain joins TRBV4-3 to TRBJ1-5; D ambiguous. The V end lost 3 bases, the J end lost 7 bases, and 10 bases lay between the germline ends. This CDR3 is built from 13 residues. Germline CDR1 is LGHNA and CDR2 is YSLEER. The CDR3 DNA sequence: TGCGCCAGCAGCCAGCTAACGGGGCAGCCCCAGCATTTT. Residues: CASSQLTGQPQHF.

The chain recombines TRBV5-8 with TRBJ1-4; D call uncertain. V was trimmed by 1 base and J by 7 bases, leaving 11 bases between them. CDR3 length equals 14 residues. Germline V gene data show CDR1 as SGHTS and CDR2 as YDEGEE. The CDR3 loop is CASSLRQVGEKLFF. CDR3 DNA: TGTGCCAGCAGCTTGAGACAAGTTGGTGAAAAACTGTTTTTT.

This clone was observed a single time. The chain combines TRBV28 with TRBJ1-5; 8 nucleotides line up with TRBD1. Germline V gene sequence: CDR1 MDHEN, CDR2 SYDVKM. Trimming at V came to 4 bases and at J to 7 bases, leaving 6 bases not matched to a gene. The CDR3 sequence is 14 residues long. The CDR3 nucleotides are TGTGCCAGCAGTTGGGCAGGGGGCAGGCAGCCCCAGCATTTT. It yields the protein CASSWAGGRQPQHF.

The chain carries TRBV27 and TRBJ1-2; 12 nucleotides line up with TRBD1. The trim removed 5 bases at V and 7 bases at J, leaving 8 bases unmatched. The CDR3 contains 15 residues. The germline V gene encodes CDR1 MNHEY and CDR2 SMNVEV (reference sequence). This chain's CDR3 is CASSTLGQGARGYTF. The CDR3 DNA follows: TGTGCCAGCAGTACGCTGGGACAGGGGGCGCGTGGCTACACCTTC.

This chain joins TRBV7-7 and TRBJ2-1; 9 bases align to TRBD1. Germline CDR1 and CDR2: SSHAT and FNYEAQ (reference sequence). J gave up 6 bases and V 6 bases, and 12 bases lay outside the gene matches. CDR3 size: 16 residues. CDR3 in DNA: TGTGCCAGCAGTCTAACACCGGGACAGGGACGCAATGAGCAGTTCTTC. Amino acid sequence: CASSLTPGQGRNEQFF. Together with reference TRBV7-7 and TRBJ2-1, the CDR3 gives the full variable domain: GAGVSQSPRYKVTKRGQDVTLRCDPISSHATLYWYQQALGQGPEFLTYFNYEAQPDKSGLPSDRFSAERPEGSISTLTIQRTEQRDSAMYRCASSLTPGQGRNEQFFGPGTRLTVL.

This clone was seen once. The J gene is TRBJ2-5, the V gene TRBV7-9; the match to TRBD2 covers 8 bases. Germline V gene lookup returns CDR1 SEHNR and CDR2 FQNEAQ (reference sequence). CDR3 size: 17 residues. The junction had 12 bases not matched to a gene; V was cut back by 1 base and J by 5 bases. The CDR3 spells CASSLVLAGGSEETQYF. Written as DNA, the CDR3 is TGTGCCAGCAGCTTAGTTTTGGCGGGAGGTTCGGAGGAGACCCAGTACTTC.

As DNA, the CDR3 is TGTGCCAGCAGCTCGGACAGGGGGAACTATGGCTACACCTTC. Its protein product is CASSSDRGNYGYTF. The J gene is TRBJ1-2, the V gene TRBV5-4; the match to TRBD1 covers 10 bases. This CDR3 is 14 amino acids long. Germline CDR1 SGHNT, CDR2 YYREEE (reference sequence). The V gene end was trimmed by 3 bases and the J gene end by 2 bases; junction bases not matched to a gene: 1.

The genes are TRBV11-2 and TRBJ2-3; TRBD2 matches 7 bases. CDR3 length: 16 amino acids. Looked up from germline, CDR1 is SGHAT and CDR2 is FQNNGV. Trimming at V came to 7 bases and at J to 0 bases, leaving 10 bases not matched to a gene. The CDR3 loop reads CASNSRASGSTDTQYF. The CDR3 bases are TGTGCCAGCAACAGTCGGGCTAGCGGAAGCACAGATACGCAGTATTTT.